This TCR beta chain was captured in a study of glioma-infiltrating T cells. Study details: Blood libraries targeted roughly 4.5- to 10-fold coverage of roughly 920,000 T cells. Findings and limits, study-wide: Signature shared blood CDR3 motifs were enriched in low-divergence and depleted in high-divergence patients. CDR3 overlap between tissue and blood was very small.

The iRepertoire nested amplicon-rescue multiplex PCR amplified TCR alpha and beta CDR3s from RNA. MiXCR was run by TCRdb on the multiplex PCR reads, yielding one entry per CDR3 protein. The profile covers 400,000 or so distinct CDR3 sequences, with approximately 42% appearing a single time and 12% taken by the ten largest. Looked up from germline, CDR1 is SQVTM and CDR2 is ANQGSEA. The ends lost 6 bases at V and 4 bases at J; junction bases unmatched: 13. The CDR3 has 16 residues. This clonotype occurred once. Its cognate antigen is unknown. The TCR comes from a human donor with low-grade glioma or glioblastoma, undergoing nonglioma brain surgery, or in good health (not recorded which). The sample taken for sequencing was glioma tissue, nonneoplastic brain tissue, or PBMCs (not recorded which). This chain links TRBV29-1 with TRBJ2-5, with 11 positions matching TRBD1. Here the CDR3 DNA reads TGCAGCGTAGTCCGGGACAGGGGGAACGAAGGAGAGACCCAGTACTTC. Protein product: CSVVRDRGNEGETQYF.